This TCR beta chain was sequenced in a study of T cell responses to AZD1222 COVID-19 vaccine. Broader study findings: Spike-wide coverage was observed for vaccine-associated CD4 TCRs, with dominant responses at 160-218 and 743-854. White British people made up most donors, females outnumbered males, and clonal diversity was possibly underestimated.

The data were produced by immunoSEQ multiplex PCR, yet TCRdb's version contains in-frame clones alone and is incomplete. In the table there are some 150,000 clones, roughly 90% of which are singletons. On this clone: No antigen is known for it.

The specimen was peripheral blood, collected on day 0 of AZD1222 vaccination. This TCR was recovered from an adult in good health.

As DNA, the CDR3 is TGTGCCAGCAGCCCAGGGGGGGGGATGAACACTGAAGCTTTCTTT. Encoded protein: CASSPGGGMNTEAFF. V gene TRBV7-2 combines with J gene TRBJ1-1; 7 nucleotides agree with TRBD1. Per germline, CDR1 SGHTA and CDR2 FQGNSA. This CDR3 spans 15 amino acids. Trimming cost V 5 bases and J 0 bases; bases outside gene matches: 6.